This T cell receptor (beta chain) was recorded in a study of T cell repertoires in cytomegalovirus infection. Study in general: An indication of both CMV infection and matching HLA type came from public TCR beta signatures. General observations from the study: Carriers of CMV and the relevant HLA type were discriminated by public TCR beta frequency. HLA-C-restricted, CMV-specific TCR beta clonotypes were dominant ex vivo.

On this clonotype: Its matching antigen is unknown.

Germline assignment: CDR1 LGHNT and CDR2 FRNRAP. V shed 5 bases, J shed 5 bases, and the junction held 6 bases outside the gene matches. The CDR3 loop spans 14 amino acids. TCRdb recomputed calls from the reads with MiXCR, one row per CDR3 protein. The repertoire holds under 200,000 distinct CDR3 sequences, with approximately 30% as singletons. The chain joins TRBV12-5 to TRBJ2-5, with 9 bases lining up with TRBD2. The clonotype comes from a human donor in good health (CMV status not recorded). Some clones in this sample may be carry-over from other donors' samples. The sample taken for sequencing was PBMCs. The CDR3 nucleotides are TGTGCTAGTGGTCTTAGCGGGGGCCGGGAGACCCAGTACTTC. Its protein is CASGLSGGRETQYF.